This record concerns one T cell receptor beta chain sequence. What it binds is not known. This specimen belongs to a study of graft-versus-host responses after intestinal transplantation. The V gene's germline CDR1 is SNHLY and CDR2 FYNNEI. Trimming removed 5 bases from V and 5 bases from J; junction bases left unmatched: 4. The CDR3 has 14 residues. TCRdb's copy holds only in-frame clones and misses some; the assay was immunoSEQ multiplex PCR. The data contain more than 95,000 clones, less than 90% of them singletons. The clonotype was recovered from a human donor who received an intestinal transplant. Sequencing was performed on unstimulated CD4+ T cells sorted from spleen or lymph node cells, taken before intestinal transplant. The genes are TRBV2 and TRBJ2-1; 9 positions match TRBD2. CDR3: CASSPLAGHNEQFF. The CDR3 region has the DNA TGTGCCAGCAGTCCCCTAGCGGGGCACAATGAGCAGTTCTTC.